The clone carrying this T cell receptor (beta chain) came up many times. CDR3 length: 15 amino acids. Trimming took 4 bases from V and 3 from J; bases not matched to a gene: 7. CDR1 SGHRS and CDR2 YFSETQ come from the germline V gene. TCRbeta library construction was performed incorporating unique molecular identifiers. From the PCR reads, TCRdb called clonotypes with MiXCR, one entry per CDR3 protein. The sample comprises approximately 490,000 distinct CDR3 sequences, over 9.5% of which are singletons, and 2% to 2.5% rests with the top ten. These data are taken from a study of T-cell reconstitution after alpha-beta-depleted transplantation in children.

This TCR came from a child aged 2 to 10 with inherited bone marrow failure, due to receive a stem cell transplant. The sequences come from PBMCs, collected before TCRalphabeta/CD19-depleted stem cell transplant. V is TRBV5-1 and J is TRBJ1-1, with 9 positions matching TRBD1. CDR3 amino acids: CASSLGTGLDTEAFF. The DNA for the CDR3 is TGCGCCAGCAGCCTCGGGACAGGGCTTGACACTGAAGCTTTCTTT.